This T cell receptor (beta chain) is from a study of blood T cell repertoires in COVID-19. CDR3 length: 14 amino acids. Germline V gene sequence: CDR1 SGHTA, CDR2 FQGNSA. Deletions cut 6 bases from V and 7 bases from J, with 13 bases between. The data were produced by immunoSEQ multiplex PCR, yet TCRdb's version contains in-frame clones alone and is incomplete. The table lists approximately 33,000 clones, more than 75% of them singletons, with 16% in the top ten. This clone was seen once. The clonotype comes from a man aged 70-80 years with acute or convalescent COVID-19. The V gene is TRBV7-2, the J gene TRBJ1-6; D is unclear. The sequencing sample was made of peripheral blood. DNA for the CDR3: TGTGCCAGCAGAGCAGGTTCTGACAATTCACCCCTCCACTTT. It yields the protein CASRAGSDNSPLHF.